Listed here is a single T cell receptor beta chain. This clonotype was counted between two and nine times. What this receptor recognizes is not known. It has no much larger one-base neighbor in the sample; base qualities were not kept. Receptor libraries were prepared by 5' RACE. For sequencing, a NextSeq 500 was employed. The TCR library protocol attached unique molecular identifiers to individual cDNA molecules to correct for sequencing error and PCR bias. Both TCR alpha and beta chains were sequenced, and tight co-correlation was observed between alpha and beta sequence abundances in each sample. Regarding the original processing steps: Decombinator V4 was used to perform V gene, J gene and CDR3 annotation of TCR sequences. TCRs were defined as expanded if a significant change between any two time points was detected under a Poisson model with p below 0.0001. Abundances of TCRs were expressed as counts per million after normalisation to the total number of TCRs sequenced in each sample. TRAV1-2 paired with TRAJ12, TRAJ20 or TRAJ33 defined MAIT TCRs, while TRAV10 paired with TRAJ18 defined iNKT TCRs. VDJdb, accessed 1 November 2021, was searched for CMV, EBV and SARS-CoV-2 annotated TCRs, excluding TCRs annotated for multiple antigens. In TCRdb, the public reads were trimmed at Q25 with fastp and aligned with MiXCR, with productive beta chains retained. Rows matching on CDR3 protein sequence are summarized as one entry with the most common DNA and genes. The V and J calls reflect TCRdb's pipeline rather than the authors' work. This sample is represented by more than 80,000 distinct CDR3 sequences; 13% to 15% of them were singletons. The ten most abundant clones make up roughly 7% of the sample.

This record comes from a study of early T cells in non-severe SARS-CoV-2 infection (dated by TCRdb to the early 2020s). At the level of the whole study: Bulk RNA from unsorted whole blood was used for TCR sequencing, so alpha and beta chains could not be paired. Study-wide conclusions, independent of this receptor: Matching against VDJdb was skewed toward anti-spike CD8 responses, likely underestimated virus-specific expansions, and missed private and CD4 specificities.

Reading the germline V gene gives CDR1 SQVTM and CDR2 ANQGSEA. V gives up 6 bases and J gives up 0 bases, and the segment between their germline ends measures 9 bases. The CDR3 spans 12 residues, from the cysteine through the phenylalanine. Here the CDR3 DNA is all that survives: 36 bases in frame from base 1. A case-control design nested within a healthcare worker cohort in London, UK, was used, with weekly nasopharyngeal swab PCR tests and blood sampling performed. Between 23 and 31 March 2020, the week of the UK lockdown, healthcare workers were enrolled and then followed up weekly for as long as 16 weeks.

This TCR came from an adult who was a healthcare worker with PCR-confirmed SARS-CoV-2 infection or an uninfected control (not recorded which). Recombination connected TRBV29-1 to TRBJ2-7, and TRBD1 may be the D gene, going by 5 matching bases. Sequencing was carried out using whole blood. In nucleotide form, the sequence is TGCAGCGTGATTGACAGCTCCTACGAGCAGTACTTC. Its protein reads: CSVIDSSYEQYF.